The rows below give T cell receptor beta chains drawn from one sample of a study of blood T cell repertoires in COVID-19. Some clones are missing from TCRdb's copy, which holds only in-frame ones; the method was immunoSEQ multiplex PCR. The sample includes tens of thousands of clones, around 84% of them seen just once. Sample: peripheral blood. The receptors were gathered from a man aged 45-65 years with active or convalescent COVID-19. Each CDR3 is given with its conserved first and last residue. A D gene is named only where the DNA matches it firmly. Where a row states a size, it is once, few, many or the class of an expanded clone; other rows omit it.

- - TRBJ1-3 TRBV7-9 TGTGCCAGCGGGACAACCGGAAACACCATATATTTT CASGTTGNTIYF
- - TRBJ1-2 TRBV30 TGTGCCTGGACTCAGGGTTCTAACTATGGCTACACCTTC CAWTQGSNYGYTF
- - TRBJ1-2 TRBV10-2 TGCGCCAGCAGGGACTCTAACTATGGCTACACCTTC CASRDSNYGYTF
- - TRBJ1-1 TRBV9 TGTGCCAGCAGCGAGCACAGGGATACAAGCCGTATGAACACTGAAGCTTTCTTT CASSEHRDTSRMNTEAFF
- - TRBJ1-2 TRBV2 TGTGCCAGCACCGAACAGGGAACGCGGGGCTACACCTTC CASTEQGTRGYTF
- - TRBJ1-5 TRBV6-1 TGTGCCAGCAGTGACAGGGCGAAGCCCCAGCATTTT CASSDRAKPQHF
- - TRBJ1-6 TRBV10-3 TGTGCCATCCAAACAGAAAATTCACCCCTCCACTTT CAIQTENSPLHF
- few TRBJ2-3 TRBV9 TGTGCCAGCAGCCCCCCCCGTGGGAACAGGGGCACAGATACGCAGTATTTT CASSPPRGNRGTDTQYF
TRBD1 - TRBJ2-5 TRBV3-1/TRBV3-2 TGTGCCAGCAGCCAAGAAACAGGGGGCTGGGAGACCCAGTACTTC CASSQETGGWETQYF
- - TRBJ2-3 TRBV2 TGTGCCAGCAGTGTGTTCCCGTTAGATACGCAGTATTTT CASSVFPLDTQYF
TRBD1 - TRBJ2-4 TRBV19 TGTGCCAGTAGTATAGAAGTCCCAGGGGGTGGCATTCAGTACTTC CASSIEVPGGGIQYF
- - TRBJ1-2 TRBV9 TGTGCCAGCAACCCACGAGGGATGGATGGCTACACCTTC CASNPRGMDGYTF
TRBD1 - TRBJ1-4 TRBV28 TGTGCCAGCAGTCCCGGGACAGGCGGGGAAAAACTGTTTTTT CASSPGTGGEKLFF
- - TRBJ1-5 TRBV27 TGTGCCAGCAGTTTATTTTACAATAGCAATCAGCCCCAGCATTTT CASSLFYNSNQPQHF
TRBD1 - TRBJ2-7 TRBV5-1 TGCGCCAGCAGCTTACGACAGGGGACCTACGAGCAGTACTTC CASSLRQGTYEQYF
TRBD1 once TRBJ1-4 TRBV9 TGTGCCAGCAGCACCCCGGGACAGGGGCGGGAAAAACTGTTTTTT CASSTPGQGREKLFF
- - TRBJ1-1 TRBV19 TGTGCCAGTAGCTCACAGGGGAACACTGAAGCTTTCTTT CASSSQGNTEAFF
TRBD1 - TRBJ2-1 TRBV7-9 TGTGCCAGCAGCTTAGGTGCTGCGGGACAGGCCGCGTTCTTC CASSLGAAGQAAFF
TRBD1 - TRBJ1-1 TRBV18 TGTGCCAGCTCACCACCGCGACAGGGAAACACTGAAGCTTTCTTT CASSPPRQGNTEAFF
TRBD1 - TRBJ1-1 TRBV27 TGTGCCAGCAGTTTATCGACAGGGATAACTGAAGCTTTCTTT CASSLSTGITEAFF
- - TRBJ2-7 TRBV5-8 TGTGCCAGCAGTTCCGGCCGACATTTGGGTCGGTACTTC CASSSGRHLGRYF
- - TRBJ2-7 TRBV19 TGTGCCAGTAGTATAGGGGGCACTACCTACGAGCAGTACTTC CASSIGGTTYEQYF
- - TRBJ1-5 TRBV27 TGTGCCAGCAGTTCCGCGGGGCAGCCCCAGCATTTT CASSSAGQPQHF
TRBD1 - TRBJ2-7 TRBV7-9 TGTGCCAGTCAGGGGATGGGACAGGGGAGCGAGCAGTACTTC CASQGMGQGSEQYF
TRBD2 - TRBJ2-1 TRBV27 TGTGCCAGCAGTTTCTACCCCCCCCCAGGGAGGGATGAGCAGTTCTTC CASSFYPPPGRDEQFF
TRBD1 - TRBJ2-3 TRBV15 TGTGCCACCAGCAGAGAGGGAGCCGGGACAGGGGCAGATACGCAGTATTTT CATSREGAGTGADTQYF
- - TRBJ1-1 TRBV5-1 TGCGCCAGCGCCCTTGCGGGGAACACTGAAGCTTTCTTT CASALAGNTEAFF
- - TRBJ2-1 TRBV7-3 TGTGCCAGCAGCTTAAGGCCAGGTGGGAGGAATGAGCAGTTCTTC CASSLRPGGRNEQFF
- - TRBJ1-5 TRBV6-6 TGTGCCAGTGTGAGGGGGAGCAATCAGCCCCAGCATTTT CASVRGSNQPQHF
- - TRBJ2-7 TRBV7-8 TGTGCCAGCAGCTTAGTGGGGGGGGCCGACTACGAGCAGTACTTC CASSLVGGADYEQYF
- - TRBJ1-2 TRBV6-6 TGTGCCAGCGAGCCGGGGACTAACTATGGCTACACCTTC CASEPGTNYGYTF
- - TRBJ1-1 TRBV29-1 TGCAGCGTTGAACCAGGAGGCGAGACTGAAGCTTTCTTT CSVEPGGETEAFF
- once TRBJ2-1 TRBV20-1 TGCAGTGCTAGTTACGGGGTTGAGCAGTTCTTC CSASYGVEQFF
- - TRBJ2-2 TRBV27 TGTGCCAGCAGGGGGGGGGCCTACACCGGGGAGCTGTTTTTT CASRGGAYTGELFF
- - TRBJ2-6 TRBV11-3 TGTGCCAGCAGCCGTGCGGGCTCTGGGGCCAACGTCCTGACTTTC CASSRAGSGANVLTF
TRBD1 once TRBJ2-7 TRBV2 TGTGCCAGCAGTGGCCAGGGGGCGTCCCTGTACGAGCAGTACTTC CASSGQGASLYEQYF
TRBD1 - TRBJ1-1 TRBV14 TGTGCCAGCAGCCCTCGGACAGGGGTGAACACTGAAGCTTTCTTT CASSPRTGVNTEAFF
TRBD1 - TRBJ2-3 TRBV27 TGTGCCAGCAGTCTGGGACAGGGGCGGGCAGATACGCAGTATTTT CASSLGQGRADTQYF
TRBD2 once TRBJ2-3 TRBV5-1 TGCGCCAGCAGCTACCTCCCTAGCGGGGGGGCAGATACGCAGTATTTT CASSYLPSGGADTQYF
- - TRBJ1-1 TRBV29-1 TGCATGGCCTGGGCAGTCTCTGAAGCTTTCTTT CMAWAVSEAFF
- - TRBJ1-6 TRBV3-1/TRBV3-2 TGTGCCAGCAGCCAAGAGGCGCGGGTGCTGGGTTCACCCCTCCACTTT CASSQEARVLGSPLHF
- - TRBJ2-2 TRBV6-5 TGTGCCAGCAGTTACTCGGGGGCAGGGTCCCCCGGGGAGCTGTTTTTT CASSYSGAGSPGELFF
- - TRBJ2-3 TRBV24-1 TGTGCCACATCTTCAGGGCAGCTAAACACAGATACGCAGTATTTT CATSSGQLNTDTQYF
TRBD1 - TRBJ2-7 TRBV10-1 TGCGCCAGCAGCGGGGGGACAGGGATCCCCTACGAGCAGTACTTC CASSGGTGIPYEQYF
- - TRBJ1-5 TRBV6-5 TGTGCCAGCTCTTTACGGAGCAATCAGCCCCAGCATTTT CASSLRSNQPQHF
- - TRBJ1-4 TRBV10-3 TGTGCCTCATCCGCGACAGTAGGCGAAAAACTGTTTTTT CASSATVGEKLFF
TRBD2 - TRBJ2-3 TRBV7-2 TGTGCCAGCAGCTCCCTGACTAGCGGGGGGCCCACAGATACGCAGTATTTT CASSSLTSGGPTDTQYF